One and the same sample provided the 5 T cell receptor beta chains below, sequenced in a study of patients and donors after allogeneic stem cell transplantation. TCRdb re-called the RT-PCR reads with MiXCR, one entry per CDR3 protein. The repertoire includes hundreds of thousands of distinct CDR3 sequences, around two fifths of them detected once, and around 10% sits in the top ten. The sample comprised blood, either unsorted or a sorted T cell fraction (not recorded which). The receptors derive from a human donor who was either an allogeneic HSCT recipient or a stem cell or donor lymphocyte infusion donor (not recorded which). It is not recorded whose cells these are; they may come from a transplant donor.

The chain joins TRBV20-1 to TRBJ2-7, with D perhaps TRBD2 (7 bases). The germline gives CDR1 DFQATT, CDR2 SNEGSKA (reference sequence). The CDR3 is 12 amino acids. Deletions cut 7 bases from V and 1 base from J, with 11 bases between. CDR3 sequence reads: CSVGGRSYEQYF. For the CDR3, the DNA is TGCAGTGTGGGGGGGCGATCCTACGAGCAGTACTTC.

The J gene is TRBJ1-5, the V gene TRBV20-1; 11 positions match TRBD1. Germline values: CDR1 DFQATT, CDR2 SNEGSKA (reference sequence). The J segment lost 6 bases and the V segment lost 7 bases, leaving 5 bases of the junction unmatched. The CDR3 runs 13 residues. The CDR3 nucleotides read TGCAGTGGCCTGGACAGGGGGCTTCAGCCCCAGCATTTT. This translates into CSGLDRGLQPQHF.

The genes are TRBV12-3 or TRBV12-4 and TRBJ2-1; the D gene could be TRBD1 or TRBD2 (5 bases each). The CDR3 loop spans 12 amino acids. V lost 5 bases and J 12 bases, leaving 14 bases between the germline ends. CDR3 sequence: CASSVPGTRQFF. Here the CDR3 DNA reads TGTGCCAGCAGTGTACCCGGGACCCGGCAGTTCTTC.

The chain is built from TRBV20-1 and TRBJ2-5; no firm D call. The CDR3 runs 14 residues. The V end was cut by 2 bases, the J end by 5 bases, with 15 bases between. Germline V gene data show CDR1 as DFQATT and CDR2 as SNEGSKA (reference sequence). The DNA for the CDR3 is TGCAGTGCTAGATCCCGACAAGCAAGGGAGACCCAGTACTTC. It yields the protein CSARSRQARETQYF.

This clonotype was picked up a small number of times. The chain recombines TRBV12-3 or TRBV12-4 with TRBJ2-3; tentative D call: TRBD2 (5 bases). V was pared by 7 bases and J by 3 bases, with 14 bases between. CDR3 length: 14 residues. CDR3 bases: TGTGCCAGCATGGCAGCGGTGGTAACAGATACGCAGTATTTT. This codes for CASMAAVVTDTQYF.